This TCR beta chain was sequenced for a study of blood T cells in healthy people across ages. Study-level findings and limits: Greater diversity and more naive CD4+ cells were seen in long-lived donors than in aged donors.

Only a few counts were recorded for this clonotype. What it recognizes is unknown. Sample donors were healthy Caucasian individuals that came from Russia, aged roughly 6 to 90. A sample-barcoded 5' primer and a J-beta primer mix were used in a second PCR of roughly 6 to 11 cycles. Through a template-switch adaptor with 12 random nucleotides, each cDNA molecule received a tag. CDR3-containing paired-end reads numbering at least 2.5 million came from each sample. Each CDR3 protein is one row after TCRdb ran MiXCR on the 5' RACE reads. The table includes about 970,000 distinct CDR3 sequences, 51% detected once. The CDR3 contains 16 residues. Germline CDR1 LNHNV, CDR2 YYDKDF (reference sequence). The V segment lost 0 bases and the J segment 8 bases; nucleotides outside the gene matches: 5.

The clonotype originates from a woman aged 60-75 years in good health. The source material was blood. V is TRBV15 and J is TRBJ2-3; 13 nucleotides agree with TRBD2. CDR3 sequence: CATSRDGLAGVATQYF. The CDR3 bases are TGTGCCACCAGCAGAGATGGACTAGCGGGAGTTGCTACGCAGTATTTT.